What follows are 2 T cell receptor beta chains derived from one specimen sequenced in a study of blood T cell repertoires in COVID-19. Sequenced by immunoSEQ multiplex PCR; TCRdb stores in-frame clones only, minus some. The table has around 170,000 clones, 70% to 90% seen once. Source material: peripheral blood. Receptor source: a man aged 55 to 70 with COVID-19, enrolled during active disease.

The chain combines TRBV7-3 with TRBJ1-1, with D perhaps matching TRBD1 (6 bases). The V end was cut by 0 bases, the J end by 5 bases, with 10 bases between. Germline CDR1 reads SGHTA; CDR2 reads FQGTGA. The CDR3 has 14 amino acids. The CDR3 DNA follows: TGTGCCAGCAGCTTAACGTTTAGGGGGACTGAAGCTTTCTTT. As protein: CASSLTFRGTEAFF.

The chain uses TRBV5-8 and TRBJ1-2; tentatively, D is TRBD1 (5 bases). V dropped 0 bases and J dropped 4 bases, with 7 bases sitting between them. There are 13 residues in the CDR3. Looked up from germline, CDR1 is SGHTS and CDR2 is YDEGEE. The CDR3 sequence is CASSLGTPYGYTF. CDR3 bases: TGTGCCAGCAGCTTGGGGACACCCTATGGCTACACCTTC.